The present T cell receptor (beta chain) was sequenced within a study of blood T cell repertoires in COVID-19. V shed 2 bases and J shed 0 bases, with 8 bases lying between them. CDR1 and CDR2 (germline): MNHEY, SVGEGT. The CDR3 is 15 residues long. Study processing details: Researchers report that nucleated cell counts were estimated from reference gene primer amplification. Using immunoSEQ multiplex PCR, the repertoire was profiled, and TCRdb retains in-frame clones only, with some absent. The DNA was the basis for D and trimming; V, J and clone size are from that table. Of under 250,000 clones in the sample, less than 90% were seen once.

The receptor was isolated from a man aged 35-49 years with acute or convalescent COVID-19. The chain combines TRBV6-2 or TRBV6-3 with TRBJ1-3, with no clear D. The sequenced material came from peripheral blood. The chain's CDR3 is CASSYPRYSGNTIYF. The CDR3 DNA sequence: TGTGCCAGCAGTTACCCCAGGTACTCTGGAAACACCATATATTTT.